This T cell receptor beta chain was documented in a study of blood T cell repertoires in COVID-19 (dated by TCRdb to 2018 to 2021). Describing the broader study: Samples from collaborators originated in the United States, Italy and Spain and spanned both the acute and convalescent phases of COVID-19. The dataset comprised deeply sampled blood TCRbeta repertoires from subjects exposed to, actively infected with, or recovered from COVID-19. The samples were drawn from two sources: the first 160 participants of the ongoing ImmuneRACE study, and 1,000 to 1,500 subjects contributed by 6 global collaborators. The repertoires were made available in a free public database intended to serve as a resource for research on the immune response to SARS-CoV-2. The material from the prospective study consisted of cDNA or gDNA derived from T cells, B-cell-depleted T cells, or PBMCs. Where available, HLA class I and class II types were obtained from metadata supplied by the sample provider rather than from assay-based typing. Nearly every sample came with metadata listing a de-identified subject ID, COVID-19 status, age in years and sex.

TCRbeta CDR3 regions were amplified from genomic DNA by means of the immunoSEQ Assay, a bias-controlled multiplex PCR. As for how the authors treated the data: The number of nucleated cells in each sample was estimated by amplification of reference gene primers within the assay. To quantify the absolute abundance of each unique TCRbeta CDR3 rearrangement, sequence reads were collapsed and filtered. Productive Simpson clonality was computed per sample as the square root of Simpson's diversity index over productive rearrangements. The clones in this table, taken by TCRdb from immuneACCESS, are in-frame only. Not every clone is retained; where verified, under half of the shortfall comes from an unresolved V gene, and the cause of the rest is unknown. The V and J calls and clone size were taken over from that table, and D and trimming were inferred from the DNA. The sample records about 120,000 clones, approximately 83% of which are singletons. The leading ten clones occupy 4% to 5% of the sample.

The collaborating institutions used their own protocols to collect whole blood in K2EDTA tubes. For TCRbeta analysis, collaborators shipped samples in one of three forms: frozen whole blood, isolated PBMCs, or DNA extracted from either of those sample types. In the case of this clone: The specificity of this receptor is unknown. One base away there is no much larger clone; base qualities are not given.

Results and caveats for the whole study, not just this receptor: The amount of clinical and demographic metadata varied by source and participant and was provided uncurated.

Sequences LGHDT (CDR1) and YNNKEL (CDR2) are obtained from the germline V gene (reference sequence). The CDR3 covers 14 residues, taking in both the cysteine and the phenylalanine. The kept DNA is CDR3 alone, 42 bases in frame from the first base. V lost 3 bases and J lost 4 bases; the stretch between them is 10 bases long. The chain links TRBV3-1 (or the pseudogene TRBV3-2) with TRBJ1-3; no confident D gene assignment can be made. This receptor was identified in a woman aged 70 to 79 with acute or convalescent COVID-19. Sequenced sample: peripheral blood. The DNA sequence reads TGTGCCAGCAGCCAGGGTTCAGGCGGAAACACCATATATTTT. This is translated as CASSQGSGGNTIYF.